These T cell receptor beta chains were read from a single sample in a study of T cell repertoires in cytomegalovirus infection. These receptors' targets are unknown. TCRdb called the reads again in MiXCR, with one record for every CDR3 protein. This table holds around 900,000 distinct CDR3 sequences, approximately 33% found once. The sample here was cultured CD8+ T cells from PBMCs, taken from culture after CMV antigen stimulation. The receptors were sampled from a human donor in good health (CMV status not recorded). Some clones in this sample may be carry-over from other donors' samples. CDR3s include the opening cysteine and the closing phenylalanine or tryptophan. D genes are given only for firm matches. Some rows have no size entry. The others give once, few or many, or a class for an expanded clone.

j_call v_call d_call clone_size cdr3_aa cdr3_nt
TRBJ2-1 TRBV7-2 - once CASSLGYLIDEQFF TGTGCCAGCAGCTTAGGCTACCTGATCGATGAGCAGTTCTTC
TRBJ2-1 TRBV19 - - CASSIDRGLGVNEQFF TGTGCCAGTAGTATAGATCGAGGGTTGGGCGTCAATGAGCAGTTCTTC
TRBJ1-6 TRBV5-5 - - CASSLLSYYNSPLHF TGTGCCAGCAGCTTGCTCAGCTACTATAATTCACCCCTCCACTTT
TRBJ2-2 TRBV6-2/TRBV6-3 TRBD1 - CASTDSDRLNTGELFF TGTGCCAGCACCGACTCGGACAGGCTGAACACCGGGGAGCTGTTTTTT
TRBJ2-5 TRBV11-2 TRBD1 few CASSGRDRGQETQYF TGTGCCAGCAGCGGACGGGACAGGGGGCAAGAGACCCAGTACTTC
TRBJ2-1 TRBV27 - few CASSLIGQGSYNEQFF TGTGCCAGCAGTTTAATCGGCCAGGGTTCCTACAATGAGCAGTTCTTC
TRBJ1-5 TRBV12-3/TRBV12-4 TRBD1 - CASSRGQALSHSNQPQHF TGTGCCAGCAGTCGCGGACAGGCCTTAAGCCATAGCAATCAGCCCCAGCATTTT
TRBJ2-7 TRBV19 TRBD1 many CASRGWDRGTYEQYF TGTGCCAGTAGAGGTTGGGACAGGGGGACCTACGAGCAGTACTTC
TRBJ2-2 TRBV7-6 TRBD1 many CASSSPRDRENTGELFF TGTGCCAGCAGCTCTCCCCGGGACAGGGAGAACACCGGGGAGCTGTTTTTT
TRBJ1-5 TRBV3-1 - - CASSPGGMGNQPQHF TGTGCCAGCAGCCCGGGGGGAATGGGCAATCAGCCCCAGCATTTT
TRBJ2-1 TRBV12-3/TRBV12-4 TRBD1 few CASSFSQGAREQFF TGTGCCAGCAGTTTTTCACAGGGGGCGCGGGAGCAGTTCTTC
TRBJ1-1 TRBV25-1 - - CASSELLGETEAFF TGTGCCAGCAGTGAATTGCTCGGGGAAACTGAAGCTTTCTTT
TRBJ2-1 TRBV5-5 - many CASSFPGGLDEQFF TGTGCCAGCAGCTTTCCGGGGGGCTTGGATGAGCAGTTCTTC
TRBJ1-1 TRBV7-2 - many CASRPRNTEAFF TGTGCCAGCCGGCCACGGAACACTGAAGCTTTCTTT
TRBJ1-1 TRBV10-3 - - CAISDLAWAFF TGTGCCATCAGTGACCTTGCTTGGGCTTTCTTT
TRBJ1-2 TRBV27 TRBD1 few CASSWGPQGTYGYTF TGTGCCAGCAGTTGGGGCCCACAGGGGACCTATGGCTACACCTTC
TRBJ1-1 TRBV6-5 - - CASSYVSWDTEAFF TGTGCCAGCAGTTACGTCAGCTGGGACACTGAAGCTTTCTTT
TRBJ2-1 TRBV4-1 - - CASSQEGVATAHEQFF TGCGCCAGCAGCCAAGAGGGGGTCGCGACCGCTCATGAGCAGTTCTTC
TRBJ1-5 TRBV7-6 - - CVSSLAVGGEVLDQPQHF TGTGTCAGCAGCCTAGCTGTGGGGGGCGAGGTACTGGATCAGCCCCAGCATTTT
TRBJ1-2 TRBV7-1 - - CASSSVGYGYTF TGTGCCAGCAGCTCGGTCGGATATGGCTACACCTTC
TRBJ2-2 TRBV7-2 - many CASSLNGRRSTGELFF TGTGCCAGCAGCCTTAACGGACGTCGCTCTACCGGGGAGCTGTTTTTT
TRBJ2-1 TRBV7-9 TRBD1 few CASSLPGTGGKFF TGTGCCAGCAGCTTACCCGGGACAGGGGGCAAGTTCTTC
TRBJ2-3 TRBV20-1 TRBD1 - CSASPTGVLTDTQYF TGCAGTGCTAGCCCGACAGGGGTCCTCACAGATACGCAGTATTTT
TRBJ2-3 TRBV25-1 TRBD2 - CASSAGTSGADTQYF TGTGCCAGCAGTGCCGGGACTAGCGGGGCAGATACGCAGTATTTT
TRBJ2-1 TRBV28 TRBD1 - CASSLERTGNEQFF TGTGCCAGCAGTTTAGAAAGGACAGGTAATGAGCAGTTCTTC
TRBJ1-2 TRBV7-9 TRBD1 many CASSQGTVYGYTF TGTGCCAGCAGCCAAGGGACAGTCTATGGCTACACCTTC
TRBJ2-1 TRBV12-3/TRBV12-4 - - CASSAGNNEQFF TGTGCCAGCAGTGCCGGAAACAATGAGCAGTTCTTC
TRBJ2-5 TRBV12-3/TRBV12-4 TRBD2 few CASSTGTSGGLETQYF TGTGCCAGCAGTACAGGGACTAGCGGGGGTCTGGAGACCCAGTACTTC
TRBJ2-1 TRBV28 - few CASSLWQNEQFF TGTGCCAGCAGTTTATGGCAGAATGAGCAGTTCTTC
TRBJ1-6 TRBV20-1 - - CSARRASSYNSPLHF TGCAGTGCCCGACGGGCGAGCTCCTATAATTCACCCCTCCACTTT
TRBJ1-4 TRBV7-2 - many CASSLVRGAANEKLFF TGTGCCAGCAGCCTGGTTCGGGGGGCTGCTAATGAAAAACTGTTTTTT
TRBJ2-7 TRBV7-6 - many CASSPGQFYEQYF TGTGCTAGCAGCCCCGGACAGTTCTACGAGCAGTACTTC
TRBJ2-1 TRBV11-2 - - CASSLVVGGRDNEQFF TGTGCCAGCAGCTTAGTGGTAGGGGGGAGAGACAATGAGCAGTTCTTC
TRBJ2-3 TRBV6-1 - - CASSEDGQGGTDTQYF TGTGCCAGCAGTGAAGATGGTCAGGGTGGTACAGATACGCAGTATTTT
TRBJ2-1 TRBV9 TRBD2 - CASSVGGGLAGTSSYNEQFF TGTGCCAGCAGCGTAGGTGGAGGACTAGCGGGAACGAGCTCCTACAATGAGCAGTTCTTC
TRBJ2-1 TRBV12-3/TRBV12-4 TRBD2 few CASSFAGGLNEQFF TGTGCCAGCAGTTTTGCGGGGGGACTTAATGAGCAGTTCTTC
TRBJ1-6 TRBV4-1 - few CASSQVVGNSPLHF TGCGCCAGCAGCCAAGTGGTTGGGAATTCACCCCTCCACTTT
TRBJ2-4 TRBV7-9 TRBD1 few CASSSDRADIQYF TGTGCCAGCAGCAGCGACAGGGCGGACATTCAGTACTTC
TRBJ1-5 TRBV27 - - CASSLSWGRQPQHF TGTGCCAGCAGTTTATCGTGGGGCAGACAGCCCCAGCATTTT
TRBJ1-2 TRBV2 - - CASRGPGDYRYTF TGTGCCAGCCGAGGCCCGGGGGATTATCGCTACACCTTC
TRBJ1-6 TRBV7-2 - many CASSLRGINSPLHF TGTGCCAGCAGCTTGAGGGGGATAAATTCACCCCTCCACTTT
TRBJ1-4 TRBV6-6 TRBD1 - CASSYLHNRDRGDRVGEKLFF TGTGCCAGCAGTTACCTTCATAATCGGGACAGGGGAGATCGGGTAGGAGAAAAACTGTTTTTT
TRBJ1-4 TRBV7-9 - - CASRKVGGRNEKLFF TGTGCCAGCAGAAAGGTGGGGGGCAGGAATGAAAAACTGTTTTTT
TRBJ1-2 TRBV7-9 - few CASSTPQGFYGYTF TGTGCCAGCAGCACTCCGCAGGGGTTTTATGGCTACACCTTC
TRBJ1-1 TRBV20-1 - - CSALETWRSTEAFF TGCAGTGCTCTAGAGACTTGGAGATCCACTGAAGCTTTCTTT
TRBJ2-1 TRBV19 TRBD1 - CASSTPETGGYNEQFF TGTGCCAGTAGTACCCCCGAGACAGGGGGCTACAATGAGCAGTTCTTC
TRBJ1-1 TRBV5-4 TRBD1 few CASSPRQGEPEAFF TGTGCCAGCAGCCCCCGACAGGGGGAACCTGAAGCTTTCTTT
TRBJ1-1 TRBV29-1 - few CSVDPVQWNTEAFF TGCAGCGTTGATCCGGTACAATGGAACACTGAAGCTTTCTTT
TRBJ2-3 TRBV20-1 - - CSARDRGKGGTDTQYF TGCAGTGCTAGAGATAGGGGGAAAGGGGGCACAGATACGCAGTATTTT
TRBJ1-1 TRBV7-6 - - CASSLSWGYDFNTEAFF TGTGCCAGCAGCTTATCGTGGGGTTATGACTTTAACACTGAAGCTTTCTTT
TRBJ2-7 TRBV19 - - CASSSGMTYEQYF TGTGCCAGTAGTAGTGGGATGACGTACGAGCAGTACTTC
TRBJ2-1 TRBV27 - - CASSTGLNYNEQFF TGTGCCAGCAGCACCGGACTTAACTACAATGAGCAGTTCTTC
TRBJ2-1 TRBV12-5 - - CVSGGGASGAYNEQFF TGTGTTAGTGGTGGGGGGGCCTCAGGGGCCTACAATGAGCAGTTCTTC
TRBJ2-1 TRBV4-1 - - CASSQDVGRSNEQFF TGCGCCAGCAGCCAAGATGTAGGGCGGAGCAATGAGCAGTTCTTC
TRBJ2-5 TRBV6-2/TRBV6-3 TRBD2 - CASSYSGGAFGTQYF TGTGCCAGCAGTTACAGCGGGGGGGCGTTCGGGACCCAGTACTTC
TRBJ2-5 TRBV6-2/TRBV6-3 - - CASSYSPGRQETQYF TGTGCCAGCAGTTACTCGCCAGGACGTCAAGAGACCCAGTACTTC
TRBJ2-3 TRBV12-5 TRBD1 - CASGSLDRDRPF TGTGCTAGTGGTTCGCTAGACCGGGACAGACCTTTT
TRBJ2-2 TRBV2 - few CASSEIGGTGELFF TGTGCCAGCAGTGAAATCGGGGGCACCGGGGAGCTGTTTTTT